Sequencing of this T cell receptor (beta chain) was carried out in a study of T cell responses to AZD1222 COVID-19 vaccine. Study background: Timing groups of about 4 and about 12 weeks for second doses were pooled.

This CDR3 is built from 13 residues. The germline V gene encodes CDR1 SGHVS and CDR2 FQNEAQ. V lost 5 bases and J 8 bases, leaving 12 bases between the germline ends. TCRdb's table, derived via immunoSEQ multiplex PCR, lists solely in-frame clones and lacks some. The sample gives roughly 66,000 clones, around 83% of which show up once; around 7.5% is in the top ten. As to this clone: Its target is not known.

The study, taken as a whole, reports: Among spike-specific TCRs, nearly half reportedly target unmutated variant regions. Most donors were white British and more were female, and clonal diversity was possibly underestimated. Dominant CD4 TCR responses targeted spike regions 160-218 and 743-854.

The material was peripheral blood, obtained on day 0 of AZD1222 vaccination. The receptor was derived from an adult in good health. The chain has TRBV7-8 and TRBJ2-2; TRBD1 might be the D (5 bases). The CDR3 DNA is TGTGCCAGCAGCGCAGAAACAGGAGGGGAGCTGTTTTTT. Translation gives CASSAETGGELFF.